Below, one T cell receptor beta chain is given with its context. The data were taken from a study of T cell responses to AZD1222 COVID-19 vaccine. The data were produced by immunoSEQ multiplex PCR, yet TCRdb's version contains in-frame clones alone and is incomplete. The sample carries some 180,000 clones, roughly 93% recorded once. This sequence originates from an adult who received the MenACWY meningococcal vaccine as a control. The source was peripheral blood, collected 28 days after the second dose of the MenACWY control vaccine.

The CDR3 coding sequence is TGCGCCAGCAGCCAAGAGTTTGGCTCCCGGCGGGCCCAGTACTTC. Its protein is CASSQEFGSRRAQYF. V and J are TRBV4-3 and TRBJ2-5; TRBD2 might be the D (5 bases). Germline V lookup: CDR1 LGHNA, CDR2 YSLEER. Trimming removed 0 bases from V and 9 bases from J, with 17 bases in between. This CDR3 is built from 15 residues.